These 12 T cell receptor beta chains originate from one sample sequenced in a study of blood T cell repertoires in COVID-19. Generated by immunoSEQ multiplex PCR, the TCRdb table keeps only in-frame clones and is missing some. Here the sample spans 150,000 or so clones, approximately 85% being singletons. What was sequenced was peripheral blood. The receptors shown here come from an older woman with COVID-19, enrolled during active disease.

The CDR3 region has the DNA TGTGCCAGCAGCCAACCCGCTAGCGGGGGGATGGCTACGCAGTATTTT. Translating gives CASSQPASGGMATQYF. The chain couples TRBV3-1 (or the pseudogene TRBV3-2) to TRBJ2-3, with TRBD2 identical over 11 bases. CDR1 is LGHDT, CDR2 YNNKEL, per germline (reference sequence). This CDR3 region has 16 residues. Trimming cost V 2 bases and J 8 bases; bases outside gene matches: 9.

The chain carries TRBV28 and TRBJ1-2; D call uncertain. V lost 3 bases to trimming and J lost 7 bases, with 9 bases between them. Germline V gene sequence: CDR1 MDHEN, CDR2 SYDVKM. The CDR3 sequence is 12 residues long. CDR3 sequence reads: CASSFPSGGYTF. The CDR3 DNA reads TGTGCCAGCAGTTTCCCCTCGGGTGGCTACACCTTC.

J is TRBJ1-2 and V is TRBV6-5; D unresolved. This CDR3 contains 15 residues. V was cut by 2 bases and J by 4 bases, with 14 bases left in between. Germline values: CDR1 MNHEY, CDR2 SVGAGI. The CDR3 coding sequence is TGTGCCAGCAGTTACAGAGGCCAGCCGGGCTATGGCTACACCTTC. Its protein product is CASSYRGQPGYGYTF.

This clone is a singleton in its sample. The gene calls are TRBV30 and TRBJ1-2; a possible D gene is TRBD1 (5 bases). Trimming removed 0 bases at V and 8 bases at J, with 10 bases between. From germline, CDR1 is GTSNPN and CDR2 SVGIG (reference sequence). The CDR3 contains 12 residues. As DNA, the CDR3 is TGTGCCTGGAGTGTATCGACAGAAGGCTACACCTTC. It yields the protein CAWSVSTEGYTF. The full variable domain, in which reference TRBV30 and TRBJ1-2 provide the parts outside the CDR3, is SQTIHQWPATLVQPVGSPLSLECTVEGTSNPNLYWYRQAAGRGLQLLFYSVGIGQISSEVPQNLSASRPQDRQFILSSKKLLLSDSGFYLCAWSVSTEGYTFGSGTRLTVV.

The chain employs TRBV19 and TRBJ2-1; D not certain. The V end was cut by 5 bases, the J end by 12 bases, with 17 bases between. CDR1 LNHDA and CDR2 SQIVND come from the germline V gene (reference sequence). This CDR3 is built from 13 residues. CDR3 sequence: CASSATILGGQFF. In nucleotides, the CDR3 is TGTGCCAGTAGTGCCACTATATTGGGTGGGCAGTTCTTC.

This CDR3 reads CASSLSPGTYEQYV. The CDR3 bases are TGCGCCAGCAGCTTGAGTCCAGGGACCTACGAGCAGTACGTC. V is TRBV5-1 and J is TRBJ2-7; TRBD1 might be the D (5 bases). The germline V gene encodes CDR1 SGHRS and CDR2 YFSETQ. V was pared by 1 base and J by 2 bases, with 10 bases between. This CDR3 has 14 amino acids.

The table lists this clone with a few counts. The chain links TRBV18 to TRBJ1-1; D possibly corresponds to TRBD1 (6 bases). The germline V and J ends were trimmed by 5 bases and 7 bases, with 23 bases remaining between them. Germline V CDR1 and CDR2: KGHSH, LQKENI. This CDR3 has 16 amino acids. In DNA form, the CDR3 reads TGTGCCAGCTCAGTCAAAACAGGGTCGGGTCCCCATGAAGCTTTCTTT. Its protein is CASSVKTGSGPHEAFF.

This clone occurred a few times. V usage is TRBV10-2 and J usage is TRBJ2-2, with no clear D. From germline, CDR1 is WSHSY and CDR2 SAAADI. Between the trimmed V and J ends, which lost 5 bases and 1 base, there was a span of 8 bases. This CDR3 spans 14 amino acids. CDR3 loop: CASSPSGNTGELFF. As DNA, the CDR3 is TGCGCCAGCAGTCCCTCGGGGAACACCGGGGAGCTGTTTTTT.

The chain recombines TRBV7-2 with TRBJ1-1; TRBD1 aligns across 8 bases. This CDR3 region has 15 residues. Germline lookup yields CDR1 SGHTA and CDR2 FQGNSA. V was clipped by 3 bases and J by 1 base; unmatched bases: 4. The CDR3 DNA reads as TGTGCCAGCAGCTTTACCGGGACAGGGAACACTGAAGCTTTCTTT. Translating gives CASSFTGTGNTEAFF.

The chain couples TRBV7-9 to TRBJ2-3; no reliable D call. Between the trimmed V and J ends, which lost 0 bases and 5 bases, there was a span of 12 bases. Per germline, CDR1 SEHNR and CDR2 FQNEAQ (reference sequence). This CDR3 comprises 15 residues. The CDR3 DNA is TGTGCCAGCAGCTTAGCGAGGCGCACTAAAGATACGCAGTATTTT. This gives the protein CASSLARRTKDTQYF.

The V gene is TRBV5-1, the J gene TRBJ1-4; 12 nucleotides agree with TRBD1. Looked up from germline, CDR1 is SGHRS and CDR2 is YFSETQ. This CDR3 has 15 residues. Trimming removed 0 bases from V and 8 bases from J; junction bases left unmatched: 2. CDR3 protein: CASSLGDRGQEKLFF. CDR3 DNA sequence: TGCGCCAGCAGCTTGGGGGACAGGGGGCAAGAAAAACTGTTTTTT.

The sample holds many counts of this clone. This chain joins TRBV9 and TRBJ2-1; 8 bases fit TRBD2. Germline CDR1 reads SGDLS; CDR2 reads YYNGEE. The ends lost 1 base at V and 6 bases at J; junction bases unmatched: 6. CDR3 size: 15 residues. CDR3 DNA: TGTGCCAGCAGCGTAACAGCGGGAGTGGGCAATGAGCAGTTCTTC. It translates to CASSVTAGVGNEQFF.